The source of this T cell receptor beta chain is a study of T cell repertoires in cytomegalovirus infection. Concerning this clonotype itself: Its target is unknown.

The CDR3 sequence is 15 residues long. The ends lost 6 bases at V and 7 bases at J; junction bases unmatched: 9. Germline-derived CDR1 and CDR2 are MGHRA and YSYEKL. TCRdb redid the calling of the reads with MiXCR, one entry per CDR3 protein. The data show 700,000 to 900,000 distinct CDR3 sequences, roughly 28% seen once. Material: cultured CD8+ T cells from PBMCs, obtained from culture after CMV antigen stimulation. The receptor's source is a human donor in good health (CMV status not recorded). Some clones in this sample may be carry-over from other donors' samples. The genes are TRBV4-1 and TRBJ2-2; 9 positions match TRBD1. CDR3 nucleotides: TGCGCCAGCAGAGTTCCGGGACAGGGTATCGGGGAGCTGTTTTTT. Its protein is CASRVPGQGIGELFF.